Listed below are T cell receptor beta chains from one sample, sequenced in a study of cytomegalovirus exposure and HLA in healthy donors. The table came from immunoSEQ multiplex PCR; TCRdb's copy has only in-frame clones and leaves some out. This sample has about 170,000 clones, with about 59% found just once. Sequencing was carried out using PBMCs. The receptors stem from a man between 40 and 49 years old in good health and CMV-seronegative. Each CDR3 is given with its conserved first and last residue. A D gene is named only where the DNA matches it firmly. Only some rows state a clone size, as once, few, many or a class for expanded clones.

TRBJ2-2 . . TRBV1 CTSSHGAGLAANTGELFF TGCACCAGCAGCCATGGCGCAGGACTAGCGGCGAACACCGGGGAGCTGTTTTTT
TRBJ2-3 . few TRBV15 CATSRDRGDTQYF TGTGCCACCAGCAGAGATCGGGGGGATACGCAGTATTTT
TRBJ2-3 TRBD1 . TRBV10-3 CASGTGARDTQYF TGTGCCTCAGGGACAGGGGCTAGAGATACGCAGTATTTT
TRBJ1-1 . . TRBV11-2 CASSSTGRDTEAFF TGTGCCAGCAGCTCGACAGGTAGGGACACTGAAGCTTTCTTT
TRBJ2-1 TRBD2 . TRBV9 CASSVASAAGGPSSYNEQFF TGTGCCAGCAGCGTAGCTTCGGCAGCGGGGGGGCCTAGCTCCTACAATGAGCAGTTCTTC
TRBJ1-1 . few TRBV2 CASRVPDTEAFF TGTGCCAGCAGGGTACCGGACACTGAAGCTTTCTTT
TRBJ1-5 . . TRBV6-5 CASSYQRGQPQHF TGTGCCAGCAGTTACCAAAGGGGTCAGCCCCAGCATTTT
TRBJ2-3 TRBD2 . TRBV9 CASSVALATDTQYF TGTGCCAGCAGCGTGGCACTAGCGACAGATACGCAGTATTTT
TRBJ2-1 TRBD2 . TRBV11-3 CASSLGTSGYNEQFF TGTGCCAGCAGCTTAGGGACTAGCGGTTACAATGAGCAGTTCTTC
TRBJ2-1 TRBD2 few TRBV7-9 CASNPASGRAGEQFF TGTGCCAGCAACCCGGCCAGCGGGAGGGCCGGTGAGCAGTTCTTC
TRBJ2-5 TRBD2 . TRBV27 CASSFVAGGLQETQYF TGTGCCAGCAGTTTTGTCGCGGGGGGGCTCCAAGAGACCCAGTACTTC
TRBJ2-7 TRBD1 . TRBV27 CATGTETYEQYF TGTGCCACCGGGACAGAGACCTACGAGCAGTACTTC
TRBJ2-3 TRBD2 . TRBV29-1 CSVVRLAGTDTQYF TGCAGCGTTGTCCGTCTAGCGGGCACAGATACGCAGTATTTT